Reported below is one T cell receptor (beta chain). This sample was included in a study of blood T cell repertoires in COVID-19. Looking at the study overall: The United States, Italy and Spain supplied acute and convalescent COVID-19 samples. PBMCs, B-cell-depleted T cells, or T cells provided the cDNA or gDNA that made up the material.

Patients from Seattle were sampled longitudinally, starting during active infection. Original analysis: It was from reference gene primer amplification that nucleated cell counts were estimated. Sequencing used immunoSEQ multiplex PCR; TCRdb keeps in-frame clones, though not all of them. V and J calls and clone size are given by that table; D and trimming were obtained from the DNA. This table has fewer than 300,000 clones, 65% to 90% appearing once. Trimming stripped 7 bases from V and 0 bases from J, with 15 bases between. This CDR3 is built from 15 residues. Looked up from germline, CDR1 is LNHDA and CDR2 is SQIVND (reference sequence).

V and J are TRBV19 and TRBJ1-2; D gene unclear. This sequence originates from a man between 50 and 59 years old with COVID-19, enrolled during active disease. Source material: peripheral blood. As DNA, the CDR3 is TGTGCCAGTACAATCGAGGGATCGGCTAACTATGGCTACACCTTC. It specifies CASTIEGSANYGYTF.